This entry lists 32 T cell receptor beta chains sequenced from one sample in a study of T cell responses to AZD1222 COVID-19 vaccine. Assay: immunoSEQ multiplex PCR; the TCRdb copy retains only in-frame clones and omits some. The data contain roughly 100,000 clones, 84% of them singletons. Sample: peripheral blood, taken on day 0 of AZD1222 vaccination. The source of these receptors is an adult in good health.

The chain is built from TRBV4-2 and TRBJ2-1; D may match TRBD1 or TRBD2 (5 bases each). CDR1 LGHNA and CDR2 YNFKEQ come from the germline V gene. The CDR3 spans 15 residues. V was clipped by 0 bases and J by 16 bases, with 22 bases between them. Here the CDR3 DNA reads TGTGCCAGCAGCCAAGATAGGCTAGAGGGGAACACAGGATTCTTC. Its translation: CASSQDRLEGNTGFF.

This sequence joins TRBV7-6 and TRBJ2-1; tentatively, D is TRBD1 or TRBD2 (5 bases each). V lost 1 base, J lost 7 bases, and 11 bases lay in between. Germline V CDR1 and CDR2: SGHVS, FNYEAQ. The CDR3 runs 14 residues. The CDR3 nucleotides are TGTGCCAGCAGCTTAGGAGGGGTGCAAAATGAGCAGTTCTTC. Its translation is CASSLGGVQNEQFF.

The V and J genes are TRBV19 and TRBJ1-5; D remains unclear. Per the germline V gene, CDR1 is LNHDA and CDR2 is SQIVND (reference sequence). This CDR3 has 14 residues. The CDR3 region has the DNA TGTGCAACTAGGGAAGGGTATAGCAATCAGCCCCAGCATTTT. Amino acids: CATREGYSNQPQHF.

CDR3 in amino acids: CASSSQGGSNQPQHF. DNA of the CDR3: TGTGCCAGCAGTTCCCAGGGGGGGAGCAATCAGCCCCAGCATTTT. The V and J genes are TRBV6-5 and TRBJ1-5, with 7 bases aligning to TRBD1. This CDR3 is built from 15 residues. V shed 4 bases and J 1 base; nucleotides not matched to a gene: 4. The germline V gene encodes CDR1 MNHEY and CDR2 SVGAGI.

This clone was recorded at least ten times. The CDR3: CAWSGQGHSPLHF. The CDR3 coding sequence is TGTGCCTGGAGTGGGCAGGGACATTCACCCCTCCACTTT. V and J are TRBV30 and TRBJ1-6; the D gene is possibly TRBD1 (5 bases). This CDR3 spans 13 amino acids. From germline, CDR1 is GTSNPN and CDR2 SVGIG (reference sequence). V dropped 1 base and J dropped 8 bases, with 9 bases sitting between them.

This sequence joins TRBV18 and TRBJ1-3, with a possible D match to TRBD1 (6 bases). There are 17 residues in the CDR3. V was pared by 6 bases and J by 4 bases, with 22 bases between. Germline-derived CDR1 and CDR2 are KGHSH and LQKENI. In DNA, the CDR3 is TGTGCCAGCTCGCCCTACTCGTCGGGGGCAGGGGGAAACACCATATATTTT. Translating gives CASSPYSSGAGGNTIYF.

The CDR3 region is CATSRARTGVYANQPQHF. The CDR3 DNA reads as TGTGCCACCAGCAGGGCCAGGACAGGGGTCTACGCCAATCAGCCCCAGCATTTT. The chain has TRBV15 and TRBJ1-5; TRBD1 aligns across 9 bases. The CDR3 extends over 18 amino acids. The germline CDR1 and CDR2 sequences are LNHNV and YYDKDF (reference sequence). The V and J ends lost 3 bases and 3 bases, in that order; junction bases with no gene match: 12.

The rearrangement joins TRBV18 to TRBJ2-5; TRBD2 agrees at 12 bases. Germline CDR1 is KGHSH and CDR2 is LQKENI. V lost 0 bases to trimming and J lost 3 bases; unmatched junction nucleotides: 2. The length of the CDR3 is 16 residues. The CDR3 DNA is TGTGCCAGCTCACCACCGTCTAGCGGGAGGGAAGAGACCCAGTACTTC. Amino acid sequence: CASSPPSSGREETQYF.

The genes are TRBV28 and TRBJ2-7, with 9 bases identical to TRBD1. The CDR3 totals 15 residues. V trimming: 5 bases; J trimming: 4 bases; junction bases outside the gene matches: 9. Germline CDR1 MDHEN, CDR2 SYDVKM. CDR3 in amino acids: CASSTAGTGRYEQYF. The CDR3 DNA reads TGTGCCAGCAGTACGGCCGGGACAGGGAGATACGAGCAGTACTTC.

V is TRBV19 and J is TRBJ1-5, with D unresolved. Germline V gene data show CDR1 as LNHDA and CDR2 as SQIVND (reference sequence). This CDR3 has 15 residues. V was pared by 3 bases and J by 7 bases, with 16 bases between. The CDR3 loop reads CASSIRAAIGQPQHF. The CDR3 DNA reads as TGTGCCAGTAGTATTCGGGCAGCAATCGGCCAGCCCCAGCATTTT.

This chain uses TRBV12-5 with TRBJ2-1, with TRBD1 matching 8 bases. Germline loops: CDR1 LGHNT, CDR2 FRNRAP. Germline trimming cut 0 bases from V and 7 bases from J; bases unmatched to any gene: 8. The CDR3 is 16 amino acids. The CDR3 protein is CASGLVRTGRSNEQFF. CDR3 coding DNA: TGTGCTAGTGGTTTGGTGAGGACAGGGCGCAGTAATGAGCAGTTCTTC.

V and J are TRBV18 and TRBJ1-5; D remains unclear. Germline V gene lookup returns CDR1 KGHSH and CDR2 LQKENI. The CDR3 is 12 amino acids. The V gene lost 5 bases and the J gene lost 0 bases, with 2 bases spanning the gap. CDR3 sequence reads: CASSNSNQPQHF. CDR3 DNA sequence: TGTGCCAGCTCAAATAGCAATCAGCCCCAGCATTTT.

This clone turned up a few times. The gene calls are TRBV19 and TRBJ2-1; tentatively, D is TRBD1 (8 bases). With 6 bases removed from V and 6 bases from J, the gap between germline ends came to 15 bases. The CDR3 consists of 14 residues. Germline assignment: CDR1 LNHDA and CDR2 SQIVND (reference sequence). The CDR3 loop is CASRGRGQVNEQFF. CDR3 coding DNA: TGTGCCAGTAGGGGGAGGGGACAGGTCAATGAGCAGTTCTTC.

The chain couples TRBV5-6 to TRBJ1-6; D is unresolved. Germline CDR1 is SGHDT and CDR2 is YYEEEE. CDR3 length: 14 residues. V was cut by 0 bases and J by 5 bases, with 6 bases left in between. DNA for the CDR3: TGTGCCAGCAGCTTGGAACCGCATAATTCACCCCTCCACTTT. The encoded protein is CASSLEPHNSPLHF.

This chain joins TRBV7-3 and TRBJ2-1; D is perhaps TRBD2 (6 bases). The V and J ends lost 2 bases and 10 bases respectively, with 18 bases between them. The germline CDR1 and CDR2 sequences are SGHTA and FQGTGA. This CDR3 has 15 amino acids. CDR3 sequence (DNA): TGTGCCAGCAGCTTATTAGCGGCCGCCGAGGGGGAGCAGTTCTTC. Amino acid sequence: CASSLLAAAEGEQFF.

The gene calls are TRBV6-5 and TRBJ1-2; TRBD1 aligns across 7 bases. This CDR3 is 13 amino acids long. The V gene end was trimmed by 9 bases and the J gene end by 3 bases; junction bases not matched to a gene: 7. Germline V gene data show CDR1 as MNHEY and CDR2 as SVGAGI. CDR3 nucleotide sequence: TGTGCCAGTATAGGGGGCGCCGACTATGGCTACACCTTC. Translating gives CASIGGADYGYTF.

The V call is TRBV10-2, the J call TRBJ1-2; TRBD1 is a possible D gene (5 bases). The CDR3 has 13 amino acids. Germline CDR1 reads WSHSY; CDR2 reads SAAADI. V was trimmed by 7 bases and J by 8 bases, leaving 17 bases between them. As DNA, the CDR3 is TGCGCCAGCATGGGGGTAAGCTCCGAGGGCTACACCTTC. This translates into CASMGVSSEGYTF.

The chain is built from TRBV5-6 and TRBJ1-3; no firm D call. CDR1 and CDR2 from the germline V gene are SGHDT and YYEEEE. The CDR3 consists of 16 residues. V lost 3 bases and J 1 base, leaving 14 bases between the germline ends. CDR3 residues: CASSYTLGPSGNTIYF. In nucleotides, the CDR3 is TGTGCCAGCAGCTACACACTTGGTCCGTCTGGAAACACCATATATTTT.

The chain couples TRBV12-3 or TRBV12-4 to TRBJ2-2; D unresolved. The CDR3 extends over 12 amino acids. Trimming pared 6 bases from V and 7 bases from J, leaving 9 bases between. CDR3 residues: CASRSWGGELFF. The CDR3 bases are TGTGCCAGCAGGTCGTGGGGCGGGGAGCTGTTTTTT.

The gene calls are TRBV28 and TRBJ2-1; D possibly corresponds to TRBD2 (6 bases). Germline V CDR1 and CDR2: MDHEN, SYDVKM. Between the trimmed V and J ends, which lost 3 bases and 12 bases, there was a span of 12 bases. The CDR3 runs 12 residues. CDR3 in DNA: TGTGCCAGCAGTTTTACTAGCTATTGGCAGTTCTTC. Protein sequence: CASSFTSYWQFF.

This sequence joins TRBV3-1 (or the pseudogene TRBV3-2) and TRBJ2-1; 10 bases match TRBD2. Germline CDR1 and CDR2: LGHDT and YNNKEL (reference sequence). The CDR3 runs 15 residues. V was pared by 6 bases and J by 7 bases, with 9 bases of the junction left unmatched. CDR3 in amino acids: CASRGTSALVNEQFF. As DNA, the CDR3 is TGTGCCAGCAGAGGGACTAGCGCCCTCGTGAATGAGCAGTTCTTC.

This chain uses TRBV4-3 with TRBJ1-6; a weak D match, TRBD1 (5 bases). The CDR3 consists of 14 residues. V lost 2 bases, J lost 8 bases, and 10 bases lay in between. Per germline, CDR1 LGHNA and CDR2 YSLEER. CDR3 DNA: TGCGCCAGCAGCCAACAGGGTTGGGATTCACCCCTCCACTTT. Its translation is CASSQQGWDSPLHF.

The chain employs TRBV6-5 and TRBJ1-2; D is unclear. CDR1 is MNHEY, CDR2 SVGAGI, per germline. The V gene lost 6 bases and the J gene lost 0 bases, with 11 bases spanning the gap. The CDR3 is 14 residues long. The CDR3 DNA is TGTGCCAGCAGGTACCTCGGGGCTAACTATGGCTACACCTTC. Its translation is CASRYLGANYGYTF.

V is TRBV5-1 and J is TRBJ1-6, with a weak D call TRBD1 (5 bases). The length of the CDR3 is 17 residues. V shed 4 bases and J shed 9 bases, with 23 bases lying between them. Germline V gene lookup returns CDR1 SGHRS and CDR2 YFSETQ. CDR3 sequence (DNA): TGCGCCAGCAGCAACCGGGACCTTGAGGGTCTGGGTTCACCCCTCCACTTT. Translation gives CASSNRDLEGLGSPLHF.

This chain links TRBV11-2 with TRBJ2-6; maybe TRBD2 (5 bases). Trimming took 3 bases from V and 0 from J, leaving 9 bases between them. CDR1 SGHAT and CDR2 FQNNGV come from the germline V gene. The CDR3 is 16 residues long. CDR3 nucleotides: TGTGCCAGCAGCTTGGGAGCTACCTCTGGGGCCAACGTCCTGACTTTC. Translated, it gives CASSLGATSGANVLTF. Full variable domain (missing parts from reference TRBV11-2 and TRBJ2-6): EAGVAQSPRYKIIEKRQSVAFWCNPISGHATLYWYQQILGQGPKLLIQFQNNGVVDDSQLPKDRFSAERLKGVDSTLKIQPAKLEDSAVYLCASSLGATSGANVLTFGAGSRLTVL.

The V and J genes are TRBV5-1 and TRBJ2-1; 7 nucleotides align to TRBD1. V lost 4 bases to trimming and J lost 5 bases; unmatched junction nucleotides: 12. From germline, CDR1 is SGHRS and CDR2 YFSETQ. The CDR3 loop spans 16 amino acids. The CDR3 DNA reads TGCGCCAGCAGCATAATCAGGGGGATTGAGAACAATGAGCAGTTCTTC. This translates into CASSIIRGIENNEQFF.

The chain is built from TRBV5-6 and TRBJ1-1; possible D gene TRBD1, 6 bases. CDR3 length: 16 amino acids. The germline V and J ends were trimmed by 0 bases and 6 bases, with 18 bases remaining between them. The germline V gene has CDR1 SGHDT and CDR2 YYEEEE. CDR3 in DNA: TGTGCCAGCAGCTTGGGGGGGGCGACTTTAGTCCCTGAAGCTTTCTTT. Protein: CASSLGGATLVPEAFF.

This chain joins TRBV7-9 and TRBJ2-2; D gene unclear. The CDR3 consists of 14 residues. Trimming pared 8 bases from V and 0 bases from J, leaving 10 bases between. Germline V gene data show CDR1 as SEHNR and CDR2 as FQNEAQ (reference sequence). The CDR3 protein is CASAEKSNTGELFF. In nucleotides, the CDR3 is TGTGCCAGCGCAGAGAAATCGAACACCGGGGAGCTGTTTTTT.

This chain connects TRBV19 to TRBJ1-1, with D possibly TRBD1 on 6 matching bases. V was pared by 2 bases and J by 4 bases, with 14 bases between. The germline gives CDR1 LNHDA, CDR2 SQIVND (reference sequence). The CDR3 has 15 residues. This CDR3 reads CASSIRSGAGTEAFF. In nucleotides, the CDR3 is TGTGCCAGTAGTATACGATCAGGGGCCGGCACTGAAGCTTTCTTT.

The V gene is TRBV10-1, the J gene TRBJ1-6, with D tentatively TRBD1 (5 bases). The CDR3 extends over 14 amino acids. With 4 bases removed from V and 7 bases from J, the gap between germline ends came to 11 bases. CDR1 is WNHNN and CDR2 is SYGVQD in the germline V gene (reference sequence). The CDR3 bases are TGCGCCAGCAGTGCGGGAGGGGTGAATTCACCCCTCCACTTT. Translated, it gives CASSAGGVNSPLHF.

This sequence joins TRBV12-3 or TRBV12-4 and TRBJ1-1; 7 nucleotides match TRBD1. V was clipped by 6 bases and J by 3 bases; unmatched bases: 4. The CDR3 runs to 13 residues. CDR3 DNA sequence: TGTGCCAGCAGGACCAGGGGGGACACTGAAGCTTTCTTT. This codes for CASRTRGDTEAFF.

This clone has only one observation. This chain joins TRBV7-8 and TRBJ2-1; D might be TRBD1 or TRBD2, each matching 6 bases. The germline V gene has CDR1 SGHVS and CDR2 FQNEAQ. V lost 10 bases to trimming and J lost 5 bases, with 9 bases between them. CDR3 length: 11 residues. The CDR3 DNA follows: TGTGCCACCGGGGGCCACAATGAGCAGTTCTTC. It is translated as CATGGHNEQFF. The whole variable domain, filled in from reference TRBV7-8 and TRBJ2-1, reads GAGVSQSPRYKVAKRGQDVALRCDPISGHVSLFWYQQALGQGPEFLTYFQNEAQLDKSGLPSDRFFAERPEGSVSTLKIQRTQQEDSAVYLCATGGHNEQFFGPGTRLTVL.